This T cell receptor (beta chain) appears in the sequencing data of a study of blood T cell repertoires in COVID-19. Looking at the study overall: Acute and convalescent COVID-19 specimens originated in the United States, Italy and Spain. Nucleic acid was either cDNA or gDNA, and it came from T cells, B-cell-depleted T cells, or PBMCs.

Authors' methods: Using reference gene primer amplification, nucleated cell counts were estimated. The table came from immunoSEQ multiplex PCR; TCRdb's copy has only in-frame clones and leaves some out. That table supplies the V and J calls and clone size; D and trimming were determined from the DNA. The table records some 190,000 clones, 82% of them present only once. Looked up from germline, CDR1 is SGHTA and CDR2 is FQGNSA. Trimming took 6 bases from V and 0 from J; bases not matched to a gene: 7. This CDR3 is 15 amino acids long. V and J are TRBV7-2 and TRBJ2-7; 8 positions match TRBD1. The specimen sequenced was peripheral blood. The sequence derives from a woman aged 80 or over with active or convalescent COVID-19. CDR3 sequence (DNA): TGTGCCAGCAGGTTCCGGGACAGGAGCTCCTACGAGCAGTACTTC. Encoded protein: CASRFRDRSSYEQYF. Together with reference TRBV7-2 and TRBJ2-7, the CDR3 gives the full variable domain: GAGVSQSPSNKVTEKGKDVELRCDPISGHTALYWYRQSLGQGLEFLIYFQGNSAPDKSGLPSDRFSAERTGGSVSTLTIQRTQQEDSAVYLCASRFRDRSSYEQYFGPGTRLTVT.